The clone carrying this TCR beta chain was observed a few times. No antigen is known for it. The sample originates from a study of T-cell reconstitution after alpha-beta-depleted transplantation in children. Study-level points and caveats: Roughly two months post-transplant, alpha-beta T cells reportedly originated from several hundred graft clones that had expanded. T-cell counts and diversity at one year following transplant were attributed mainly to newly produced T cells. Some patients' high day-60 TCRbeta diversity was traced to surviving recipient T cells and thymic progenitors.

J was trimmed by 3 bases and V by 1 base; bases with no gene match: 6. Germline V gives CDR1 KGHSH, CDR2 LQKENI. The CDR3 loop spans 16 amino acids. Researchers prepared the TCRbeta library using unique molecular identifiers, the study reports. TCRdb passed the PCR reads through MiXCR, listing each CDR3 protein once. Counted here are 750,000 to 950,000 distinct CDR3 sequences, roughly 15% occurring once; the ten biggest clones make up around 5%. This chain connects TRBV18 to TRBJ2-7; 10 bases fit TRBD1. Material: PBMCs, mostly from graft donor cells, obtained 360 days after TCRalphabeta/CD19-depleted stem cell transplant. The sequence was obtained from a male patient aged 10 to 17 who had a stem cell transplant for acute lymphoblastic leukemia, so the T cells may come from the graft donor. The CDR3 is CASSPQIGQGDYEQYF. CDR3 nucleotides: TGTGCCAGCTCACCACAGATTGGACAGGGGGACTACGAGCAGTACTTC. Complete variable domain (other parts from reference TRBV18 and TRBJ2-7): NAGVMQNPRHLVRRRGQEARLRCSPMKGHSHVYWYRQLPEEGLKFMVYLQKENIIDESGMPKERFSAEFPKEGPSILRIQQVVRGDSAAYFCASSPQIGQGDYEQYFGPGTRLTVT.